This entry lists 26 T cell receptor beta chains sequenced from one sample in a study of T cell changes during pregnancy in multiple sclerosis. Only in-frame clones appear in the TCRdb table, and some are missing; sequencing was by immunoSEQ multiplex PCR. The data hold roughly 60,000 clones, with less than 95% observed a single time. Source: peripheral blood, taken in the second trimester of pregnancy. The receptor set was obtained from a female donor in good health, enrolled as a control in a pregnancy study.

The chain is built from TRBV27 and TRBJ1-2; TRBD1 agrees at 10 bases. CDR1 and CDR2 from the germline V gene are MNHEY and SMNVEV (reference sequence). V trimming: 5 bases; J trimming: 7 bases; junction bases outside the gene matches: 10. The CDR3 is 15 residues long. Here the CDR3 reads CASSRGQGGFGGYTF. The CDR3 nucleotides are TGTGCCAGCAGTCGCGGACAGGGGGGGTTTGGTGGCTACACCTTC.

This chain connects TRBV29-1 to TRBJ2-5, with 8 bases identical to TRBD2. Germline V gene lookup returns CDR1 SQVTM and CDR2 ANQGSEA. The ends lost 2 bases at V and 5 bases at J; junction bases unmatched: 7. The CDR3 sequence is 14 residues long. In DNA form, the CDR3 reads TGCAGCGTTGAAACCGGGGGGGTCAGGGAGACCCAGTACTTC. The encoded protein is CSVETGGVRETQYF.

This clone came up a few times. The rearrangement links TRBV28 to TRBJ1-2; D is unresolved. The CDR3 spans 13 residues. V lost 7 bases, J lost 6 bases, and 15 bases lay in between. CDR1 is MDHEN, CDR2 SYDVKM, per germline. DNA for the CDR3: TGTGCCAGCACAAGACGGGTAGCAGATGGCTACACCTTC. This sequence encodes CASTRRVADGYTF.

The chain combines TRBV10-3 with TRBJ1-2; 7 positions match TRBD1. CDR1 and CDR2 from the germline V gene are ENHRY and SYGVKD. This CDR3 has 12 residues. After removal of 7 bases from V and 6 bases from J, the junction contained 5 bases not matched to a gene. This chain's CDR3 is CAITEGADGYTF. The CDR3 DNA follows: TGTGCCATCACGGAGGGGGCAGATGGCTACACCTTC.

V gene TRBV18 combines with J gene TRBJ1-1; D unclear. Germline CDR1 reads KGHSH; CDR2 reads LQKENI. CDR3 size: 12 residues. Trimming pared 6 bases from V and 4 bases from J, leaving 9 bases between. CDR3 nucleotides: TGTGCCAGCTCTCCCCTCCCCACTGAAGCTTTCTTT. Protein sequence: CASSPLPTEAFF.

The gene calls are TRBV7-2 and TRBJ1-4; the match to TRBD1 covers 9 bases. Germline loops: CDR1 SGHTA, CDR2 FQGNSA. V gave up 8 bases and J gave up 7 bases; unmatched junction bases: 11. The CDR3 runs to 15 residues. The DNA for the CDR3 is TGTGCCAGCCGAGGGAAACAGGGGGCGGGTGAAAAACTGTTTTTT. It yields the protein CASRGKQGAGEKLFF. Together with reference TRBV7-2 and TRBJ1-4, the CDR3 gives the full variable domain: GAGVSQSPSNKVTEKGKDVELRCDPISGHTALYWYRQSLGQGLEFLIYFQGNSAPDKSGLPSDRFSAERTGGSVSTLTIQRTQQEDSAVYLCASRGKQGAGEKLFFGSGTQLSVL.

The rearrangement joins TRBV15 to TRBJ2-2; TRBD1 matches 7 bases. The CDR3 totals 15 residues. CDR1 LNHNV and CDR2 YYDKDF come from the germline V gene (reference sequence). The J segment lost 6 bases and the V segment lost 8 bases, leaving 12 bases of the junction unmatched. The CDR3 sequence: CATGPGTDDSGELFF. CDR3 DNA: TGTGCCACCGGCCCCGGGACAGATGATTCCGGGGAGCTGTTTTTT.

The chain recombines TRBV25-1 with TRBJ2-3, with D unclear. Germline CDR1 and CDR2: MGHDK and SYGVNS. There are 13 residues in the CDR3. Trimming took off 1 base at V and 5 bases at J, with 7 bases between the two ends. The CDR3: CASSEWSRDTQYF. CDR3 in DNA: TGTGCCAGCAGTGAATGGAGTAGAGATACGCAGTATTTT.

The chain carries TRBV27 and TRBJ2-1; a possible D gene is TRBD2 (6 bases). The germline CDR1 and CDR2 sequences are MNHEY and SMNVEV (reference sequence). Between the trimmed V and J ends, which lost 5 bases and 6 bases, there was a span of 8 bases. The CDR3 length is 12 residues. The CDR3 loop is CASSLGGNEQFF. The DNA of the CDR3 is TGTGCCAGCAGTCTCGGGGGCAATGAGCAGTTCTTC.

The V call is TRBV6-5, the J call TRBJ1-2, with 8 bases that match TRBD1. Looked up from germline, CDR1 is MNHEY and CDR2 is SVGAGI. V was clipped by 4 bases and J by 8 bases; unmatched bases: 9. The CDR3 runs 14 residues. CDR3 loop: CASSSRQGRGGYTF. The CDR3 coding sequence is TGTGCCAGCAGTTCGCGACAGGGGAGAGGCGGCTACACCTTC.

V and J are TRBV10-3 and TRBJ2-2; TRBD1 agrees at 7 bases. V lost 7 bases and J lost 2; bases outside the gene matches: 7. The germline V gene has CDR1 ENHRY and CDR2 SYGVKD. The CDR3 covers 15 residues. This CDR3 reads CAIKRDSLNTGELFF. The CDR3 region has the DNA TGTGCCATCAAACGGGACAGCCTAAACACCGGGGAGCTGTTTTTT.

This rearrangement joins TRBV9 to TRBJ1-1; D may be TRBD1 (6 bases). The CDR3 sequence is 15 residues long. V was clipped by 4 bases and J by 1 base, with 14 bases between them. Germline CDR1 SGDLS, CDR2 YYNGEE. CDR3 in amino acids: CASSTGGGANTEAFF. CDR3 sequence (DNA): TGTGCCAGCAGCACCGGTGGGGGGGCGAACACTGAAGCTTTCTTT.

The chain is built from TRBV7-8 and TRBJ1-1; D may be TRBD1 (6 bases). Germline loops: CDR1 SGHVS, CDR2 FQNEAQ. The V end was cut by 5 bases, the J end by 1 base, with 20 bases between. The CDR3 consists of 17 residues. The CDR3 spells CASSPNRGGARNTEAFF. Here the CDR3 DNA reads TGTGCCAGCAGCCCTAACCGGGGGGGGGCGCGGAACACTGAAGCTTTCTTT.

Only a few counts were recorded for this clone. CDR3 coding DNA: TGTGCCAGCAGCGTTTCAGGGGGCGCGGGCTATGGCTACACCTTC. It translates to CASSVSGGAGYGYTF. J is TRBJ1-2 and V is TRBV7-9; 8 bases align to TRBD1. In germline, CDR1 is SEHNR, CDR2 FQNEAQ (reference sequence). The CDR3 sequence is 15 residues long. V was clipped by 5 bases and J by 4 bases; unmatched bases: 9.

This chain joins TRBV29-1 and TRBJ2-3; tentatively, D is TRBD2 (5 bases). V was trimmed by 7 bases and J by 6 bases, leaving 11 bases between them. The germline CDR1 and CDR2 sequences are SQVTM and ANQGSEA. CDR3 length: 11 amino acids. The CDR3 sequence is CSAPSGDTQYF. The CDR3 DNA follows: TGCAGCGCACCTTCGGGGGATACGCAGTATTTT.

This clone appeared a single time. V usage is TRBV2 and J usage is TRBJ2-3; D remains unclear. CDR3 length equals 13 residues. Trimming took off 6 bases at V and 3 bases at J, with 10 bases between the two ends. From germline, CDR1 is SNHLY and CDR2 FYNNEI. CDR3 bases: TGTGCCAGCAGCCGAGCGATAACAGATACGCAGTATTTT. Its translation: CASSRAITDTQYF.

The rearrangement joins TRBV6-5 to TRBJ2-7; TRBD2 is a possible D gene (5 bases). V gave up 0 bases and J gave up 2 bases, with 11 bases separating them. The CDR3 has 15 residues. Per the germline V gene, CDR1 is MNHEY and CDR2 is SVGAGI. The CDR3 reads CASSYSRAGAYEQYF. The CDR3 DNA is TGTGCCAGCAGTTACTCGAGGGCAGGAGCCTACGAGCAGTACTTC.

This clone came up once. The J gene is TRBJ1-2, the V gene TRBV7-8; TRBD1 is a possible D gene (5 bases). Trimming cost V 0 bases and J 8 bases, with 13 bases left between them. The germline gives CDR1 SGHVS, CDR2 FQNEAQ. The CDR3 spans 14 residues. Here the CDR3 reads CASSLAFGGRGYTF. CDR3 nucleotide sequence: TGTGCCAGCAGCTTAGCGTTCGGGGGGAGGGGCTACACCTTC.

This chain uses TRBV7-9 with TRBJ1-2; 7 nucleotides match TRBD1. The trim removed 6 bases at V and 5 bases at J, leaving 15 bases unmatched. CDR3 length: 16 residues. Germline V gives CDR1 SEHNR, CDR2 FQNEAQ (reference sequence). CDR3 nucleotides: TGTGCCAGCAGTCCCGTAACAGGACAGGCGAATTATGGCTACACCTTC. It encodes CASSPVTGQANYGYTF. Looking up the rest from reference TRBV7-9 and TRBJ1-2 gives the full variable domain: DTGVSQNPRHKITKRGQNVTFRCDPISEHNRLYWYRQTLGQGPEFLTYFQNEAQLEKSRLLSDRFSAERPKGSFSTLEIQRTEQGDSAMYLCASSPVTGQANYGYTFGSGTRLTVV.

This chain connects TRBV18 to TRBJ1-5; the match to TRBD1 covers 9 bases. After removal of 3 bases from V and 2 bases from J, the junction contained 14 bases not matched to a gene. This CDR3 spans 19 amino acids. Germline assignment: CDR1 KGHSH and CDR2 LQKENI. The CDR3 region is CASSPLRTGVADGNQPQHF. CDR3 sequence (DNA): TGTGCCAGCTCACCTCTAAGGACAGGGGTGGCGGATGGCAATCAGCCCCAGCATTTT. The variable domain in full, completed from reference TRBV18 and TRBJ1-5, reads NAGVMQNPRHLVRRRGQEARLRCSPMKGHSHVYWYRQLPEEGLKFMVYLQKENIIDESGMPKERFSAEFPKEGPSILRIQQVVRGDSAAYFCASSPLRTGVADGNQPQHFGDGTRLSIL.

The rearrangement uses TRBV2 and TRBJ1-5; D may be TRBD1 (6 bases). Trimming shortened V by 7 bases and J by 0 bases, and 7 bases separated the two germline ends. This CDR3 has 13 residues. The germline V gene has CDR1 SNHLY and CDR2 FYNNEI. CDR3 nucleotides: TGTGCCAGCAAGGGGGATAGCAATCAGCCCCAGCATTTT. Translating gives CASKGDSNQPQHF.

The chain's CDR3 is CASSHREAGNTIYF. CDR3 nucleotides: TGTGCCAGCTCACACCGGGAGGCCGGAAACACCATATATTTT. The chain links TRBV18 to TRBJ1-3; no firm D call. This CDR3 spans 14 amino acids. V was trimmed by 4 bases and J by 4 bases, leaving 11 bases between them. The germline V gene encodes CDR1 KGHSH and CDR2 LQKENI. The full variable domain, rest sourced from reference TRBV18 and TRBJ1-3, is NAGVMQNPRHLVRRRGQEARLRCSPMKGHSHVYWYRQLPEEGLKFMVYLQKENIIDESGMPKERFSAEFPKEGPSILRIQQVVRGDSAAYFCASSHREAGNTIYFGEGSWLTVV.

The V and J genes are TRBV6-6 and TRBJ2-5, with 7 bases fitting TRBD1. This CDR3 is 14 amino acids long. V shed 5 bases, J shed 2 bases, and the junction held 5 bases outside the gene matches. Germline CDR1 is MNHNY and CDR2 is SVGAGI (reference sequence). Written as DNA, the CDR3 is TGTGCCAGCAGTGACACAGGGGTTCAAGAGACCCAGTACTTC. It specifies CASSDTGVQETQYF.

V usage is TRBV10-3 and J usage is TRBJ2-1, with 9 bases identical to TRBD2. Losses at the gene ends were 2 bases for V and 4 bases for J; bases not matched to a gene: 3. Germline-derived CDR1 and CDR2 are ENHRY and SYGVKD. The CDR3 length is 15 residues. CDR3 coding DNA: TGTGCCATCAGTGAGCCTAGCGGGACATACAATGAGCAGTTCTTC. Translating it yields CAISEPSGTYNEQFF.

This CDR3 is CASSEDSSSGNTIYF. The CDR3 nucleotides are TGTGCCAGCAGTGAAGATTCGAGCTCTGGAAACACCATATATTTT. This chain connects TRBV2 to TRBJ1-3; no reliable D call. Trimming removed 1 base from V and 0 bases from J, with 7 bases in between. The CDR3 consists of 15 residues. Germline loops: CDR1 SNHLY, CDR2 FYNNEI.

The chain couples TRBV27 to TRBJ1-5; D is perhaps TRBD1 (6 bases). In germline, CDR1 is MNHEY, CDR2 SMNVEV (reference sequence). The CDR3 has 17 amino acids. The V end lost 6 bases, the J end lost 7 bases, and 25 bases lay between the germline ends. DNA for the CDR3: TGTGCCAGCAGCACCGGGACACGGTATCGGGGTGAGCAGCCCCAGCATTTT. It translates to CASSTGTRYRGEQPQHF.